Listed below are T cell receptor beta chains from one sample, sequenced in a study of blood T cells in healthy people across ages. TCRdb fed the 5' RACE reads into MiXCR, producing one record per CDR3 protein. The repertoire holds about 1.8 million distinct CDR3 sequences, around half seen once, with 2.1% in the top ten. Sequenced sample: blood. These receptor sequences come from a woman in her thirties or forties in good health. The CDR3 runs from the conserved cysteine through the conserved F or W. The order of the fields is V gene, clone size, J gene, D gene, CDR3 protein, CDR3 DNA. The D gene is left open where the match is weak. Clone size is not always given. Where it is, it says once, few, many or a class for expanded clones.

>TRBV27|-|TRBJ2-7|-
CASYDPRGGQGDSYEQYF
TGTGCCAGCTACGATCCCCGAGGTGGGCAGGGCGACTCCTACGAGCAGTACTTC
>TRBV28|many|TRBJ1-5|-
CASSLSGSNQPQHF
TGTGCCAGCAGTTTGTCGGGTTCCAATCAGCCCCAGCATTTT
>TRBV12-3/TRBV12-4|few|TRBJ2-1|-
CASSLFGRKAYNEQFF
TGTGCCAGCAGTTTGTTCGGAAGGAAGGCCTACAATGAGCAGTTCTTC
>TRBV6-2/TRBV6-3|-|TRBJ2-7|TRBD2
CASMEQAGAYEQYF
TGTGCCAGCATGGAGCAGGCGGGAGCCTACGAGCAGTACTTC
>TRBV20-1|once|TRBJ2-3|-
CSVLEGPTDTQYF
TGCAGTGTTTTGGAGGGGCCCACAGATACGCAGTATTTT
>TRBV12-1|-|TRBJ2-1|-
CASSWTRAPLRRGYNEQFF
TGTGCCAGCAGCTGGACCCGGGCCCCTCTCCGACGCGGATACAATGAGCAGTTCTTC
>TRBV7-9|-|TRBJ2-5|-
CASSSTIKLQETQYF
TGTGCCAGCAGCTCAACAATAAAACTCCAGGAGACCCAGTACTTC
>TRBV25-1|-|TRBJ2-5|TRBD1
CASSEDRPVGTQYF
TGTGCCAGCAGTGAGGACAGGCCGGTGGGGACCCAGTACTTC
>TRBV6-9|once|TRBJ2-7|-
CASSYCIRADPYEQYF
TGTGCCAGCAGTTATTGTATTCGGGCAGACCCCTACGAGCAGTACTTC
>TRBV7-2|few|TRBJ2-3|-
CASSLMGADTQYF
TGTGCCAGCAGCTTAATGGGGGCAGATACGCAGTATTTT
>TRBV29-1|few|TRBJ1-2|-
CSAGLGSDYGYTF
TGCAGCGCCGGCCTAGGGTCGGACTATGGCTACACCTTC
>TRBV29-1|few|TRBJ2-3|TRBD1
CSVRQGADTQYF
TGCAGCGTCAGACAGGGCGCAGATACGCAGTATTTT
>TRBV5-1|-|TRBJ2-7|-
CASSPDRELYEQYF
TGCGCCAGCAGCCCGGACAGAGAACTCTACGAGCAGTACTTC
>TRBV6-1|-|TRBJ2-5|-
CASSEKGPGETQYF
TGTGCCAGCAGTGAAAAAGGACCTGGGGAGACCCAGTACTTC
>TRBV3-1|-|TRBJ1-2|TRBD1
CASSQRDRPNYGYTF
TGTGCCAGCAGCCAAAGGGACAGACCTAACTATGGCTACACCTTC
>TRBV27|-|TRBJ1-2|TRBD1
CASSLQDRGGYGYTF
TGTGCCAGCAGTTTACAGGACAGGGGCGGCTATGGCTACACCTTC